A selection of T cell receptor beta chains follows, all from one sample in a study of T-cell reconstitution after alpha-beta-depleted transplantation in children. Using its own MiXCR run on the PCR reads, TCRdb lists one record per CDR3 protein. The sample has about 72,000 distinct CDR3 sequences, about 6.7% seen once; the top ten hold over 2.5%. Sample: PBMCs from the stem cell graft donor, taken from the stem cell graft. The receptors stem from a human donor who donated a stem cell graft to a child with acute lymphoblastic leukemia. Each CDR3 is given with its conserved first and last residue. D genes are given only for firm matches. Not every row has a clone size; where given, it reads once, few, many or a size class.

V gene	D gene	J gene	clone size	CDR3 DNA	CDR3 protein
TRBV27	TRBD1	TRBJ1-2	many	TGTGCCAGCAGTCCGGGACAGGGGTCCTATGGCTACACCTTC	CASSPGQGSYGYTF
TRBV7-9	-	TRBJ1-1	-	TGTGCCAGCAGCTTTGACAGGAGTAACACTGAAGCTTTCTTT	CASSFDRSNTEAFF
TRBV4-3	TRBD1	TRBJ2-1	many	TGCGCCAGCAGCCAAGATAGGGGGACAGGGGGGAGGTTCTTC	CASSQDRGTGGRFF
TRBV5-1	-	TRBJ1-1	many	TGCGCCAGCTCAACGGGGGGTGACACTGAAGCTTTCTTT	CASSTGGDTEAFF
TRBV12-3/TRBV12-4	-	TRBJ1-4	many	TGTGCCAGCAGTTTCGACGGTCAACCTAATGAAAAACTGTTTTTT	CASSFDGQPNEKLFF
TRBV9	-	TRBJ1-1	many	TGTGCCAGCAGCGTAGGGGGGAACAGGGTTACTGAAGCTTTCTTT	CASSVGGNRVTEAFF
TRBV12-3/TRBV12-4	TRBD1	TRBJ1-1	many	TGTGCCAGCAGTCGCGGGACAGGGAGGGTCTCTCTTGCTTTCTTT	CASSRGTGRVSLAFF
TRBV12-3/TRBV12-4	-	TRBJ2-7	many	TGTGCCAGCAGGGGGACAGCAGGGGGGTACGAGCAGTACTTC	CASRGTAGGYEQYF
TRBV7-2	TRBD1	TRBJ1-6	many	TGTGCCAGCAGCTCCCGCACCGGGACAGGGTTGGTGGGAGATAATTCACCCCTCCACTTT	CASSSRTGTGLVGDNSPLHF
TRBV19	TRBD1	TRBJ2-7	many	TGTGCCAGTAGTTTGGGGATGATACGGGACAGGGGGTTCTACGAGCAGTACTTC	CASSLGMIRDRGFYEQYF
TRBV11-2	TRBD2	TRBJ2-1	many	TGTGCCAGCAGCGCTAGCGGGAGAGGGTCCTACAATGAGCAGTTCTTC	CASSASGRGSYNEQFF
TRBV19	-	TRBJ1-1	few	TGTGCCAGTAGTATGGCCGTTGGTGGGCACACTGAAGCTTTCTTT	CASSMAVGGHTEAFF
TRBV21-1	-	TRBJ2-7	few	TGTGCCAGCAGAAAACCGGGACAGGAGAAATACGAGCAGTACTTC	CASRKPGQEKYEQYF
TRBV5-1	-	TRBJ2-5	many	TGCGCCAGCAGCACTAAAGAGACCCAGTACTTC	CASSTKETQYF
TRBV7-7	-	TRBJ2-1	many	TGTGCTAGCAGCTTAAGACAGGGAGGTTACGATGAGCAGTTCTTC	CASSLRQGGYDEQFF
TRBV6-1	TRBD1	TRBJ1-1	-	TGTGCCATCAGTGAACAAGCAGACAGGGCGAAAGCTTTCTTT	CAISEQADRAKAFF
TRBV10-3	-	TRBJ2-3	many	TGTGCCATCAGTGAAGGACTATTTGGGCACACAGATACGCAGTATTTT	CAISEGLFGHTDTQYF
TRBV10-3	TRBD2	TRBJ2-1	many	TGTGCCATCAGGTCGGGGGAGGGCTACAATGAGCAGTTCTTC	CAIRSGEGYNEQFF
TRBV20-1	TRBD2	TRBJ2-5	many	TGCAGTGCGAAAGACCCAGCGGGGGGACAAGAGACCCAGTACTTC	CSAKDPAGGQETQYF
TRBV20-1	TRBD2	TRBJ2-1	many	TGCAGTGCTATTAGCGGGCTGACCTACAATGAGCAGTTCTTC	CSAISGLTYNEQFF
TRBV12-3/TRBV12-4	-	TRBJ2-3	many	TGTGCCAGCAGTTTAGTACCGGGCACAGATACGCAGTATTTT	CASSLVPGTDTQYF
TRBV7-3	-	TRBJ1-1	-	TGTGCCAGCAGCTTAATGGCAGGGCGGAACACTGAAGCTTTCTTT	CASSLMAGRNTEAFF
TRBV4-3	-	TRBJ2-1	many	TGCGCCAGCAGCCAAGATCTTGGGACCCCTTACAATGAGCAGTTCTTC	CASSQDLGTPYNEQFF
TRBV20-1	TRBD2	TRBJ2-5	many	TGCAGTGCCTACAAACTAGCGGTACAAGAGACCCAGTACTTC	CSAYKLAVQETQYF